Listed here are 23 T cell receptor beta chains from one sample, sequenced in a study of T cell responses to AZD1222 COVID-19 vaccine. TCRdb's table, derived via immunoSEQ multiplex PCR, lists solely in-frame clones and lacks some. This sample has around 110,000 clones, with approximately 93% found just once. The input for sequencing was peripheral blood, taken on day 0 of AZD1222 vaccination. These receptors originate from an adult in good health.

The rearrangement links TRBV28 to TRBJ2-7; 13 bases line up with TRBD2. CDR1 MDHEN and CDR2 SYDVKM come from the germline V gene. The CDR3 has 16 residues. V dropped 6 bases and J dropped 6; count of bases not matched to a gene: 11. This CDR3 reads CASSPGGLAGFGEQYF. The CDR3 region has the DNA TGTGCCAGCAGCCCGGGGGGACTAGCGGGATTCGGCGAGCAGTACTTC.

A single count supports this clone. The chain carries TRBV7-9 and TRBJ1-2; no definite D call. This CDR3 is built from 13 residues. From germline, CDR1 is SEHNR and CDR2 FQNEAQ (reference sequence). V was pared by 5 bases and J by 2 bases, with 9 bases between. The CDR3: CASSPGFNYGYTF. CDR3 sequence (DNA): TGTGCCAGCAGCCCGGGGTTCAACTATGGCTACACCTTC.

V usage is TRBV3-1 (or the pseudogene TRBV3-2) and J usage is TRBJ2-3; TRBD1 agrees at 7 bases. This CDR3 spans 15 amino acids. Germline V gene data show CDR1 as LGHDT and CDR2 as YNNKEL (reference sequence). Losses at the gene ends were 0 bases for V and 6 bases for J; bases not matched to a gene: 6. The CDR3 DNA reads TGTGCCAGCAGCCAAGACCCGACAGGGTACGATACGCAGTATTTT. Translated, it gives CASSQDPTGYDTQYF.

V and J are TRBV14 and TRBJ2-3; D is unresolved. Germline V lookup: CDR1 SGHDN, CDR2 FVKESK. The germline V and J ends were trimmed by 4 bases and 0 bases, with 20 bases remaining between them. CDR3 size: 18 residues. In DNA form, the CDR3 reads TGTGCCAGCAGCCCCACTACGAGACTCAGTTTTAGCACAGATACGCAGTATTTT. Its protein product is CASSPTTRLSFSTDTQYF.

CDR3 amino acids: CASSQAREGPGTDTQYF. The CDR3 DNA reads as TGTGCCAGCAGCCAAGCGCGGGAGGGCCCTGGCACAGATACGCAGTATTTT. The J gene is TRBJ2-3, the V gene TRBV4-2, with 9 bases aligning to TRBD2. CDR3 length: 17 amino acids. The germline CDR1 and CDR2 sequences are LGHNA and YNFKEQ. Trimming at V came to 1 base and at J to 1 base, leaving 6 bases not matched to a gene.

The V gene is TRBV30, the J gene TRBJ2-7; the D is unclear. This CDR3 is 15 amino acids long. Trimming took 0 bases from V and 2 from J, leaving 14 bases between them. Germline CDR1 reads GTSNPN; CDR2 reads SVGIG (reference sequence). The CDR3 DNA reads TGTGCCTGGAGTGTAATTCCGTGGGATCCCTACGAGCAGTACTTC. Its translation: CAWSVIPWDPYEQYF. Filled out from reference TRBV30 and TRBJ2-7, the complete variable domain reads SQTIHQWPATLVQPVGSPLSLECTVEGTSNPNLYWYRQAAGRGLQLLFYSVGIGQISSEVPQNLSASRPQDRQFILSSKKLLLSDSGFYLCAWSVIPWDPYEQYFGPGTRLTVT.

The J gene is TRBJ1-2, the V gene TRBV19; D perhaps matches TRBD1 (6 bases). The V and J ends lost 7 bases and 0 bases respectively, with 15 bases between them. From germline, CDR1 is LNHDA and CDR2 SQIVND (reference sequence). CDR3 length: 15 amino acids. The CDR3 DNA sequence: TGTGCCAGTAAAACACAGGGTTTAGCTAACTATGGCTACACCTTC. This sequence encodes CASKTQGLANYGYTF.

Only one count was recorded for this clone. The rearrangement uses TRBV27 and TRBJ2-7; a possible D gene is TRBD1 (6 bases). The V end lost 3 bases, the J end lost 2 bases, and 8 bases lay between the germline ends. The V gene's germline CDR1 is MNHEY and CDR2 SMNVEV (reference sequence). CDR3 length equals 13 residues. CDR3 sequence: CASSLNRAYEQYF. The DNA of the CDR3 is TGTGCCAGCAGTTTGAACAGGGCCTACGAGCAGTACTTC.

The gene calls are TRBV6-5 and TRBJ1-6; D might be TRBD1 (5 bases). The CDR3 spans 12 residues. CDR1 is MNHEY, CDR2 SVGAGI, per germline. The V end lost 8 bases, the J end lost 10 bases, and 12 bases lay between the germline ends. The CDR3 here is CASRGGDSPLHF. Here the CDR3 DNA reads TGTGCCAGCCGGGGTGGGGACTCACCCCTCCACTTT.

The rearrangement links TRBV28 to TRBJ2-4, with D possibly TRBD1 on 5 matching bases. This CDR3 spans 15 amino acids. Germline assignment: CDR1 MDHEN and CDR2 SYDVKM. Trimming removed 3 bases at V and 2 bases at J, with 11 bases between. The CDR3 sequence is CASSFQGWTKNIQYF. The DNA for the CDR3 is TGTGCCAGCAGTTTTCAGGGTTGGACCAAAAACATTCAGTACTTC.

The CDR3 coding sequence is TGCGCCAGCAGCTTGGGATACGGGGACACTGAAGCTTTCTTT. Its translation: CASSLGYGDTEAFF. V and J are TRBV5-1 and TRBJ1-1; D gene uncertain. The CDR3 is made up of 14 amino acids. Trimming took 0 bases from V and 3 from J, leaving 9 bases between them. CDR1 is SGHRS, CDR2 YFSETQ, per germline.

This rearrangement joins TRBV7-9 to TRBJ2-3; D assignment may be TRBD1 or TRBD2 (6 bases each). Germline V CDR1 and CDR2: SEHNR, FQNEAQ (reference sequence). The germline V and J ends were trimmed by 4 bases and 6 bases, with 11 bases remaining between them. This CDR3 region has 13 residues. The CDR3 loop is CASSWGARDTQYF. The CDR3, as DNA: TGTGCCAGCAGCTGGGGGGCTCGGGATACGCAGTATTTT.

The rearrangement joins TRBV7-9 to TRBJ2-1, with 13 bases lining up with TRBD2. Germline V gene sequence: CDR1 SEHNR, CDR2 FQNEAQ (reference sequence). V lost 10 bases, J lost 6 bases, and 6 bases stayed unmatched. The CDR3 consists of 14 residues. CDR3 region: CAISGLAGFNEQFF. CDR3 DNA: TGTGCCATTTCGGGACTAGCGGGATTCAATGAGCAGTTCTTC. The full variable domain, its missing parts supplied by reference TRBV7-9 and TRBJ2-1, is DTGVSQNPRHKITKRGQNVTFRCDPISEHNRLYWYRQTLGQGPEFLTYFQNEAQLEKSRLLSDRFSAERPKGSFSTLEIQRTEQGDSAMYLCAISGLAGFNEQFFGPGTRLTVL.

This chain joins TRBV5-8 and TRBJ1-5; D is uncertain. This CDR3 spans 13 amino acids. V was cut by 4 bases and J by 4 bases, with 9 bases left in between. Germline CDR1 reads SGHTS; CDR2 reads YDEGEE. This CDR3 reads CASSIDRNQPQHF. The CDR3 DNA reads TGTGCCAGCAGCATCGATCGGAATCAGCCCCAGCATTTT.

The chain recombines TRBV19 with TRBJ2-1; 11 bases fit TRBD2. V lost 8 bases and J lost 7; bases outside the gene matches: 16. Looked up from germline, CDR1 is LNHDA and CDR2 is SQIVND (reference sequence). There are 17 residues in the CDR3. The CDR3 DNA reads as TGTGCCAGTCAATGGACTAGCGGGTCCACACAGGGGAATGAGCAGTTCTTC. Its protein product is CASQWTSGSTQGNEQFF. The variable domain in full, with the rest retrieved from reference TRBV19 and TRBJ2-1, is DGGITQSPKYLFRKEGQNVTLSCEQNLNHDAMYWYRQDPGQGLRLIYYSQIVNDFQKGDIAEGYSVSREKKESFPLTVTSAQKNPTAFYLCASQWTSGSTQGNEQFFGPGTRLTVL.

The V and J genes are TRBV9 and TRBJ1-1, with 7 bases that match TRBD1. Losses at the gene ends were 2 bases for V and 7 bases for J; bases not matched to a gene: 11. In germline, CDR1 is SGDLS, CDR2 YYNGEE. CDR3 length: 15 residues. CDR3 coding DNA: TGTGCCAGCAGCGTCTTAACCCAGGGGGACCTTGAAGCTTTCTTT. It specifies CASSVLTQGDLEAFF.

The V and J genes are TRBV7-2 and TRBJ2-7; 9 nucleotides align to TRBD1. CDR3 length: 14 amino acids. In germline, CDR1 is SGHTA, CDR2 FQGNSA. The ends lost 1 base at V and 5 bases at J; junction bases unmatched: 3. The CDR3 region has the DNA TGTGCCAGCAGCTTAGACAGGGGGCGGCACGAGCAGTACTTC. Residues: CASSLDRGRHEQYF.

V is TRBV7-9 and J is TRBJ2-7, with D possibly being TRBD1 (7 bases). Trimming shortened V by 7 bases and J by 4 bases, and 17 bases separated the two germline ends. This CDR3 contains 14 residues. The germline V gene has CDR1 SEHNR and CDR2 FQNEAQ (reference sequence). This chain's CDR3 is CASIPGGTSYEQYF. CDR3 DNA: TGTGCCAGCATCCCAGGGGGGACGTCTTACGAGCAGTACTTC.

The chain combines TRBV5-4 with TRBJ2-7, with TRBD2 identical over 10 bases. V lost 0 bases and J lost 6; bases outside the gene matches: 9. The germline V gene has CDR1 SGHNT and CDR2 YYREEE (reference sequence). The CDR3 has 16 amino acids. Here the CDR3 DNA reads TGTGCCAGCAGCTTGGGGGGGCGAAGCGGGAGGGTCGAGCAGTACTTC. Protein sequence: CASSLGGRSGRVEQYF. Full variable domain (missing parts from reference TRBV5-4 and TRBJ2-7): ETGVTQSPTHLIKTRGQQVTLRCSSQSGHNTVSWYQQALGQGPQFIFQYYREEENGRGNFPPRFSGLQFPNYSSELNVNALELDDSALYLCASSLGGRSGRVEQYFGPGTRLTVT.

The CDR3 nucleotides read TGTGCCAGCCAGCTTGGAGACGGAGTCTACTACACCTTC. This translates into CASQLGDGVYYTF. The genes are TRBV5-6 and TRBJ1-2, with D uncertain. The CDR3 covers 13 residues. Germline V gives CDR1 SGHDT, CDR2 YYEEEE. Trimming cost V 7 bases and J 10 bases, with 20 bases left between them.

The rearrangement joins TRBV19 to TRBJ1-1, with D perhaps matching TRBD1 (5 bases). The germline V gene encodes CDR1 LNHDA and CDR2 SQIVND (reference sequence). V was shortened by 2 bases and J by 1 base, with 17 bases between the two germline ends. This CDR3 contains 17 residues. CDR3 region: CASSIPPGRAANTEAFF. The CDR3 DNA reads TGTGCCAGTAGTATACCTCCGGGGCGGGCAGCGAACACTGAAGCTTTCTTT.

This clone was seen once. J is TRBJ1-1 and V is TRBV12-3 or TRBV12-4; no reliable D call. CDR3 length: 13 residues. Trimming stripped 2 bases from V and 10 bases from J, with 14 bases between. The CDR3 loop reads CASSLWLLEGAFF. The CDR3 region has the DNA TGTGCCAGCAGTTTATGGCTCTTAGAGGGAGCTTTCTTT.

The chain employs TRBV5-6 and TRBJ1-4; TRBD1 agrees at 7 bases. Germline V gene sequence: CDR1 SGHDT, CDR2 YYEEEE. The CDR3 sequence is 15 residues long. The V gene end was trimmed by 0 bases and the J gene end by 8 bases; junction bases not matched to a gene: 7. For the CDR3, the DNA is TGTGCCAGCAGCTTGGTAGGGGGCGCGGACGAAAAACTGTTTTTT. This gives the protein CASSLVGGADEKLFF.